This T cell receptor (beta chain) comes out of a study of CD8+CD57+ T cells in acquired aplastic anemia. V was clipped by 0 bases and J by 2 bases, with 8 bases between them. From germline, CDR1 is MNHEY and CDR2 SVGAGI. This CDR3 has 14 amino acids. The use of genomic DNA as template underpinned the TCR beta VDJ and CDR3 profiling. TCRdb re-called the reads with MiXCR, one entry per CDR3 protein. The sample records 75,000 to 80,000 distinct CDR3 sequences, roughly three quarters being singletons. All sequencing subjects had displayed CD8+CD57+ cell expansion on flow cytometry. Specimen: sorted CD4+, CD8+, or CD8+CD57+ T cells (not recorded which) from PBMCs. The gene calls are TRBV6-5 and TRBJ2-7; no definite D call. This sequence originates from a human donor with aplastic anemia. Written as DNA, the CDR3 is TGTGCCAGCAGTTACTCTACAGTGCCCTACGAGCAGTACTTC. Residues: CASSYSTVPYEQYF.